The 8 T cell receptor beta chains in this list originate from one sample, sequenced in a study of shared T cell receptors in the human thymus. Profiled with immunoSEQ multiplex PCR; TCRdb holds only in-frame clones, not every one. The data show roughly 550,000 clones, around 78% seen once. These data are also associated with another study on human thymus T cells.

The sequenced sample was thymocytes. The receptors shown here come from a boy in the first two years of life with a congenital heart defect.

The chain employs TRBV4-2 and TRBJ2-2, with 7 bases matching TRBD2. The germline V gene has CDR1 LGHNA and CDR2 YNFKEQ. After removal of 0 bases from V and 3 bases from J, the junction contained 7 bases not matched to a gene. This CDR3 comprises 17 residues. The CDR3 bases are TGTGCCAGCAGCCAAGAAACGGAGCGGGACCACACCGGGGAGCTGTTTTTT. Protein: CASSQETERDHTGELFF.

This clone was observed a few times. The chain couples TRBV10-2 to TRBJ1-1; 7 bases are shared with TRBD1. The junction had 16 bases not matched to a gene; V was cut back by 10 bases and J by 14 bases. Germline CDR1 and CDR2: WSHSY and SAAADI. The CDR3 has 12 amino acids. The DNA of the CDR3 is TGCGCCACCAATCAGGGAGGTAGGGGGCCCTTCTTT. It specifies CATNQGGRGPFF.

The CDR3 protein is CASSQDCPQALGDEQYF. CDR3 in DNA: TGCGCCAGCAGCCAAGATTGTCCACAGGCCCTAGGGGACGAGCAGTACTTC. The chain recombines TRBV4-1 with TRBJ2-7, with D perhaps TRBD1 (5 bases). This CDR3 is built from 17 residues. CDR1 and CDR2 from the germline V gene are MGHRA and YSYEKL. Trimming left V 0 bases short and J 5 bases short, with 20 bases between.

This clone was recorded once. This chain uses TRBV11-2 with TRBJ2-5, with D perhaps matching TRBD2 (5 bases). The CDR3 loop spans 15 amino acids. Germline CDR1 SGHAT, CDR2 FQNNGV. Trimming took off 2 bases at V and 6 bases at J, with 16 bases between the two ends. The CDR3 region is CASSLTAREPKTQYF. As DNA, the CDR3 is TGTGCCAGCAGCTTAACGGCTAGGGAGCCCAAGACCCAGTACTTC.

Comment on this clone: This sample also contains other DNA sequences that code for the same CDR3. The chain couples TRBV20-1 to TRBJ2-7; possibly TRBD1 for D (5 bases). V lost 3 bases, J lost 2 bases, and 5 bases lay in between. The CDR3 extends over 11 amino acids. Per the germline V gene, CDR1 is DFQATT and CDR2 is SNEGSKA (reference sequence). CDR3 nucleotides: TGCAGTGCTAGGGACACCTACGAGCAGTACTTC. Translation gives CSARDTYEQYF.

This rearrangement joins TRBV5-4 to TRBJ2-1, with a weak D call TRBD2 (6 bases). The CDR3 sequence is 17 residues long. Looked up from germline, CDR1 is SGHNT and CDR2 is YYREEE (reference sequence). Trimming stripped 0 bases from V and 1 base from J, with 14 bases between. The DNA of the CDR3 is TGTGCCAGCAGCTTGGTAGGGTACAGCGGGTCCTACAATGAGCAGTTCTTC. Amino acid sequence: CASSLVGYSGSYNEQFF.

V gene TRBV15 combines with J gene TRBJ2-7; tentatively, D is TRBD2 (6 bases). Per germline, CDR1 LNHNV and CDR2 YYDKDF (reference sequence). The CDR3 runs 14 residues. V was clipped by 5 bases and J by 6 bases, with 17 bases between them. The CDR3 here is CATSAPFKEGEQYF. The CDR3 bases are TGTGCCACCAGCGCCCCGTTCAAGGAGGGCGAGCAGTACTTC.

This clone was observed a handful of times. The rearrangement joins TRBV6-1 to TRBJ2-2; 7 nucleotides match TRBD1. Trimming removed 7 bases from V and 5 bases from J; junction bases left unmatched: 7. The germline gives CDR1 MNHNS, CDR2 SASEGT. The CDR3 is 14 amino acids. CDR3 amino acids: CASTDRSNTGELFF. As DNA, the CDR3 is TGTGCCAGCACGGACAGGTCTAATACCGGGGAGCTGTTTTTT.